The source of this T cell receptor (beta chain) is a study of OX40 agonist ivuxolimab in advanced cancers. Study at large: Across the patients, intravenous ivuxolimab was delivered every 2 weeks at 0.01 to 10 mg/kg. Averaging roughly 60 years in age, with a range of about 23 to 79, the cohort was around 83% male.

This clone was observed a few times. Its specificity is not known. Study observations and caveats: Expanded peripheral T-cell antigen specificity went undetermined. Patients with a partial response at 0.1-3.0 mg/kg had among the lowest clonal expansion.

Clones were sequenced by immunoSEQ multiplex PCR, and TCRdb holds only the in-frame ones, with some missing. The sample holds several thousand clones; 70% to 80% are singletons and the top ten take under 30%. The CDR3 runs to 13 residues. Looked up from germline, CDR1 is LNHDA and CDR2 is SQIVND (reference sequence). The V and J ends lost 3 bases and 3 bases respectively, with 8 bases between them. Sample: CD4+ or CD8+ T cells sorted from blood, taken in a trial of the OX40 agonist ivuxolimab. The V call is TRBV19, the J call TRBJ1-2; maybe TRBD1 (6 bases). The clonotype comes from an adult with an advanced solid tumor such as melanoma, head and neck, liver or kidney cancer. CDR3 nucleotide sequence: TGTGCCAGTAGTATCAGGGGTGACTATGGCTACACCTTC. Amino acid sequence: CASSIRGDYGYTF.